A selection of T cell receptor beta chains follows, all from one sample in a study of tumor and adjacent non-tumor tissue in lung cancer. From the multiplex PCR reads, TCRdb called clonotypes with MiXCR, one entry per CDR3 protein. Of around 76,000 distinct CDR3 sequences in the sample, more than 65% are singletons; the top ten hold about two fifths. Material: distant non-tumor lung tissue. Source of these receptors: a man in his 70s with non-small cell lung cancer. The conserved cysteine and the conserved F or W are not part of the CDR3 here. A D gene is named only where the DNA matches it firmly.

ASSIPGLVTGELF	TRBD2	TRBV5-4	TRBJ2-2
SAPGVGWQEIQY	-	TRBV20-1	TRBJ2-5
SARGERGFTDTQY	TRBD2	TRBV20-1	TRBJ2-3
ASSRRAGTGCGYG	TRBD1	TRBV6-6	TRBJ1-2
ASSPLKGGNEKLF	-	TRBV4-1	TRBJ1-4
ASSLRQATQY	-	TRBV5-1	TRBJ2-5
AGSPWRDSFIRGYGYT	TRBD1	TRBV4-2	TRBJ1-2
AGGITAGSQPQH	-	TRBV12-5	TRBJ1-5
ASTLDQGAPCDQY	TRBD1	TRBV11-2	TRBJ2-7
ANSRARGTLNSEAF	-	TRBV6-5	TRBJ1-1
DTSPARTEQY	-	TRBV11-2	TRBJ2-7
ASSRLSQGANSGANVLT	TRBD1	TRBV14	TRBJ2-6
VSSPSENYGYT	-	TRBV12-3/TRBV12-4	TRBJ1-2
ASSSGTGGSGVSVLT	TRBD1	TRBV6-5	TRBJ2-6
ASGTNYGYT	-	TRBV28	TRBJ1-2
ASSVANSRNSEAF	-	TRBV11-2	TRBJ1-1
ASSPDPSRGQQETQY	-	TRBV4-1	TRBJ2-5
ASNGCGGSYYEQY	TRBD2	TRBV6-1	TRBJ2-7
ASREPGGTPYEQY	-	TRBV2	TRBJ2-7
ASSFGTGGFQPQH	TRBD1	TRBV12-3/TRBV12-4	TRBJ1-5
ASSFQGPWIQPQH	-	TRBV28	TRBJ1-5
AISESRGAAGANLLT	-	TRBV10-3	TRBJ2-6
TSRRISNTGEMF	-	TRBV6-5	TRBJ2-2
ASSTQYGNAVELF	-	TRBV12-3/TRBV12-4	TRBJ2-2
VSNLDMRGGYT	-	TRBV11-2	TRBJ1-2
AISADRVNEQH	TRBD1	TRBV10-3	TRBJ2-7
ASSRTGELDGQF	TRBD1	TRBV6-1	TRBJ2-1
ASSLDREAPYEQY	-	TRBV11-2	TRBJ2-7
ASRTREGNSGGNTRELF	TRBD2	TRBV12-3/TRBV12-4	TRBJ2-2